These 2 T cell receptor beta chains were all obtained from the same sample, sequenced in a study of breast tumors, draining lymph nodes, adjacent tissues. TCRdb itself ran the multiplex PCR reads through MiXCR, one entry per CDR3 protein. The sample has nearly 200,000 distinct CDR3 sequences; around 33% are singletons. Breast cancer patients provided tissue from their axillary draining lymph nodes. Sequenced input: axillary lymph node tissue. The origin of the receptors is a female donor with breast cancer. Some clones in this sample may be carry-over from other donors' samples.

This sequence joins TRBV5-8 and TRBJ2-5; a possible D gene is TRBD2 (6 bases). V dropped 0 bases and J dropped 11 bases, with 20 bases sitting between them. The CDR3 has 15 amino acids. Per the germline V gene, CDR1 is SGHTS and CDR2 is YDEGEE. The CDR3 coding sequence is TGTGCCAGCAGCTTGGGATCTACCGGGAGCTGGGTTCAGTACTTC. It codes for CASSLGSTGSWVQYF.

This clonotype was observed many times. A much larger clone lies one base from this, so it may be a read error. The chain links TRBV29-1 to TRBJ2-5; TRBD2 matches at 7 bases. The V gene end was trimmed by 8 bases and the J gene end by 2 bases; junction bases not matched to a gene: 8. The CDR3 has 13 amino acids. CDR1 is SQVTM, CDR2 ANQGSEA, per germline. The CDR3 here is CSSREGFQETQYF. Written as DNA, the CDR3 is TGCAGCTCCAGGGAGGGTTTTCAAGAGACCCAGTACTTC.